This T cell receptor (beta chain) came from a study of OX40 agonist ivuxolimab in advanced cancers. Whole-study context: Ivuxolimab, which is an agonistic anti-OX40 (CD134) antibody, was administered to the patients. Prior therapy, whether anti-PD-1, anti-PD-L1 or anti-CTLA-4, was allowed, and under 50% had some.

Germline loops: CDR1 LNHDA, CDR2 SQIVND (reference sequence). The V end was cut by 3 bases, the J end by 0 bases, with 12 bases between. CDR3 length equals 16 residues. Using immunoSEQ multiplex PCR, the repertoire was profiled, and TCRdb retains in-frame clones only, with some absent. The data show 35,000 to 45,000 clones, around 86% seen once. The sequence was obtained from an adult with an advanced solid tumor such as melanoma, head and neck, liver or kidney cancer. Material: CD4+ or CD8+ T cells sorted from blood, obtained in a trial of the OX40 agonist ivuxolimab. The J gene is TRBJ1-3, the V gene TRBV19; no clear D. The CDR3 DNA reads as TGTGCCAGTAGTATGAGGACGGTTAGCTCTGGAAACACCATATATTTT. This codes for CASSMRTVSSGNTIYF.